The present TCR beta chain was sequenced within a study of OX40 agonist ivuxolimab in advanced cancers. In the study overall: Ivuxolimab was a fully human IgG2 agonistic monoclonal antibody targeting the costimulatory receptor OX40 (CD134). The paper reports the monotherapy dose-escalation portion (N = 52 patients) of the phase I ivuxolimab trial. Of the roughly 50 dose-escalation patients, hepatocellular carcinoma was present in about 20, melanoma in approximately 15, renal cell carcinoma in 9 and head and neck cancer in 9. Intravenous ivuxolimab was administered to patients every 2 weeks at six dose levels: 0.01, 0.1, 0.3, 1.5, 3 and 10 mg/kg. The point of sequencing TCRbeta in the periphery was to test whether ivuxolimab changed TCR sequence diversity and drove clonal T-cell expansion. Three dose-escalation patients achieved partial responses, one with hepatocellular carcinoma and two with cutaneous melanoma. Prior anti-PD-1, anti-PD-L1 or anti-CTLA-4 therapy was permitted, and 40% of dose-escalation patients had received checkpoint inhibitors. The dose-escalation cohort was around 83% male with a mean age of 60 years, ranging from 23 to 79.

Of note for this clone: No cognate antigen has been identified for it. No base qualities exist here, and no much larger clone lies one base off it.

To sequence the TCRbeta CDR3 region, genomic DNA was isolated from the sorted cells. TCRbeta CDR3 regions were sequenced using the immunoSEQ Assay. TCRdb's version of the immuneACCESS table is confined to in-frame rearrangements and falls short of the full clone set. An unresolved V gene accounts for under half of the shortfall where checked; the remainder is of unknown origin. The sample table lists 65,000 to 70,000 clones, around 91% of them with a count of one. Of the sample, 5.5% to 8% falls within the top ten clones. The germline V gene encodes CDR1 SGHDN and CDR2 FVKESK. V and J lose 1 base and 2 bases, and a span of 6 bases separates them. Including the terminal cysteine and phenylalanine, the CDR3 comprises 13 residues. CDR3 DNA is the only sequence kept; it has 39 bases, read in frame from the first base. On the study overall, not on this receptor specifically: After ivuxolimab, expanded clones were on average more numerous among CD8+ T cells than among CD4+ T cells. Low levels of normalized T-cell clonal expansion were also seen in some patients who did not respond. Antigen specificity was not determined for the clonally expanded peripheral T cells. Partial responders in the 0.1-3.0 mg/kg groups had among the lowest normalized peripheral clonal expansion, especially among CD8+ T cells. At doses of 0.1 to 3.0 mg/kg, clonal expansion of both CD4+ and CD8+ blood T cells was observed from baseline to week 6.

Patients with a history of autoimmune disease or receiving systemic immunosuppression were excluded from the trial. Peripheral blood for TCR sequencing was collected from all dose cohorts at baseline, on cycle 4 day 1, and on cycle 7 day 1. Samples came from an open-label, multicenter, first-in-human phase I dose-escalation trial of ivuxolimab. The trial enrolled adults with locally advanced or metastatic head and neck squamous cell, hepatocellular, melanoma or renal cell carcinoma. CD4+ and CD8+ T cells were sorted separately from peripheral blood before TCR sequencing. The chain links TRBV14 with TRBJ2-7, with no confidently assigned D gene. The TCR sequence derives from an adult with an advanced solid tumor such as melanoma, head and neck, liver or kidney cancer. The specimen comprised CD4+ or CD8+ T cells sorted from blood, sampled in a trial of the OX40 agonist ivuxolimab. The CDR3 protein sequence reads: CASSQGLAYEQYF. The sequenced DNA: TGTGCCAGCAGCCAAGGCCTAGCCTACGAGCAGTACTTC.